Included here is one T cell receptor (beta chain) sequence, with context. The antigen it recognizes is unknown. Base qualities are not at hand, and no much larger clone is one base apart. Counted from cysteine to phenylalanine, this CDR3 has 15 amino acids. The read is trimmed to its CDR3 DNA, 45 bases read in frame from base 1. The germline V gene (reference sequence) specifies GTSNPN as CDR1 and SVGIG as CDR2. Relative to germline, V is missing 5 bases and J is missing 4 bases, with 13 bases of the junction outside any gene match. TCR CDR3 regions were amplified from genomic DNA by multiplex PCR using the deep immunoSEQ assay. Extracted genomic DNA from each cell subset was distributed evenly across all wells of several immunoSEQ 96-well plates, and each plate was treated as a replicate. For sorted subsets, each replicate PCR was loaded with 150 to 250 ng genomic DNA, equivalent to 30,000 or so T cell genomes. Purified libraries were measured with a Qubit 3.0 fluorometer, size-checked on a Bioanalyzer 2100, and measured again with the KAPA Library Quantification kit. A separate single-read 150-cycle Illumina NextSeq 550 flow cell was used to sequence each immunoSEQ 96-well plate. The study's processing was this. Because only junctional sequences without quality scores were contained in the immunoSEQ output, filtering matching that applied to full-length reads could not be performed. Sequences were annotated with PyIR, a Python wrapper for IgBLAST v1.9, using IMGT germline references to assign V/J genes and CDR3. Reads were filtered out if the reads had weak V/J assignments (E-value above 1e-6), no CDR3, stop codons, out-of-frame junctions, or ambiguous translated residues. V3J clonotypes were defined as sequences sharing the same inferred V gene, J gene, and CDR3 amino acid sequence. Percentage overlap between repertoires was computed as shared unique clonotypes divided by the size of the smaller repertoire. Richness of each repertoire was evaluated using RTK rarefaction, the Chao1 estimator, and Recon v2.1 estimates of unobserved clonotypes. OLGA was used to compute generation probabilities for all TCRbeta clonotypes that the gDNA method yielded from several donors. In TCRdb, the immuneACCESS table is reduced to in-frame sequences with V and J assigned. These tables do not hold every clone; where another copy was compared, an unresolved V gene accounts for under half, and the others remain unexplained. D and trimming were read from the DNA, whereas the V and J calls and clone size are those reported in that table. The sample profile shows around 1.6 million clones; 98% of them were found once. The ten largest account for about 0.45% of the sample.

Healthy HIV-negative adults with no recently reported acute infections or vaccinations were included as donors. All donors were Caucasian adults living in Nashville, Tennessee, USA. CD4+ T cells were enriched by magnetic negative selection, after which naive cells were positively selected on CD45RA and the negative fraction was taken as the memory subset. Blood was collected by leukapheresis, and PBMCs were isolated by Ficoll-Histopaque density gradient centrifugation and then cryopreserved in liquid nitrogen vapor phase. Analytical flow cytometry was used to check the purity and quantity of every magnetically sorted T cell population. Genomic DNA was isolated from each sorted fraction and quantified by UV absorbance on a Nanodrop 2000c. This sample is drawn from a study of shared clonotypes between healthy human individuals (dated by TCRdb to the early 2020s). About the full investigation: A few men and two women, aged 18 to 49 years, made up the cohort. For each donor, CD4 naive and CD4 memory were each run on three plates, CD8 naive on two plates, and CD8 memory on one plate. To estimate repertoire size and how much clonotype sharing occurs between individuals, the study deeply sequenced the blood TCR repertoires of 5 or 6 healthy adults. To increase sequencing depth and limit assay-specific biases, different laboratories used diverse techniques to prepare libraries and sequence TCR repertoires. Leukapheresis yielded between about 0.94 and 8.9 billion PBMCs per donor. Summary of the overall study and its limitations: Rarefaction of sorted-subset datasets indicated incomplete sequencing despite the large sequencing depth. Naive subsets generally had larger estimated clonotype richness than memory subsets. Sampling was restricted to blood, and TCR repertoires in tissues likely differ from the TCR repertoires found in blood. Compared with non-shared clonotypes, clonotypes shared by all four sorted-subset donors had higher generation probabilities. Approximately 5% of naive CD4, roughly 3.5% of naive CD8, approximately 2.2% of memory CD4, and 0.35% to 0.4% of memory CD8 clonotypes were shared across several donors. Based on pairwise subsampling, the degree of clonotype sharing among donors was expected to be affected by sequencing depth. The genetic and exposure-history diversity represented was limited by the small number of donors.

The clonotype originates from a man aged 25-45 years in good health. Sequencing input: naive CD4+ T cells sorted from blood. Taken with the paper, the label for cell subset or site translates to: CD45RA+ positively selected. The sequence is built from TRBV30 and TRBJ1-1; 7 central bases correspond to TRBD1. The CDR3 amino acid sequence is: CAWLGARQGATEAFF. In nucleotide form, the sequence is TGTGCCTGGCTCGGGGCCAGACAGGGCGCCACTGAAGCTTTCTTT.